This T cell receptor beta chain is from a study of cytomegalovirus exposure and HLA in healthy donors. Researchers ran the PCR with 60 Vbeta and 13 Jbeta primers. The protocol was immunoSEQ multiplex PCR, while the TCRdb copy is restricted to in-frame clones and leaves out a portion. The repertoire has about 120,000 clones, about 76% of them found once; the top ten carry roughly 3.9%. V lost 2 bases to trimming and J lost 4 bases; unmatched junction nucleotides: 3. The length of the CDR3 is 16 residues. Germline-derived CDR1 and CDR2 are SEHNR and FQNEAQ (reference sequence). The chain joins TRBV7-9 to TRBJ2-2; 11 nucleotides align to TRBD2. The origin of this receptor is a woman in her 30s in good health and CMV-seronegative. Sample: PBMCs. This CDR3 is CASSLLGLAATGELFF. The CDR3 DNA sequence: TGTGCCAGCAGCTTATTGGGACTAGCGGCCACCGGGGAGCTGTTTTTT.